This TCR beta chain derives from a study of T cells in tuberculosis. Looking at the study overall: This South African cohort compared adolescents with or without latent tuberculosis against adults with active tuberculosis.

Stated time point: new active TB diagnosis, blood taken before or within 7 days of starting treatment. The data were produced by immunoSEQ multiplex PCR, yet TCRdb's version contains in-frame clones alone and is incomplete. The data contain some 31,000 clones, about 91% of them singletons. With regard to this clone: The antigen is undetermined.

General study points: Classification accuracy was 87% (AUROC around 0.9) with the GMM-specific repertoire.

Sequences were derived from PBMCs, sampled at tuberculosis diagnosis. The receptor's source is an adult with tuberculosis.

The CDR3 DNA reads as TGTGCCAGCATCGACCGGGACAGGGCCGGAAACACCATATATTTT. Translating gives CASIDRDRAGNTIYF. J is TRBJ1-3 and V is TRBV19, with 9 bases that match TRBD1. Trimming at V came to 9 bases and at J to 4 bases, leaving 10 bases not matched to a gene. CDR1 is LNHDA and CDR2 is SQIVND in the germline V gene (reference sequence). There are 15 residues in the CDR3.